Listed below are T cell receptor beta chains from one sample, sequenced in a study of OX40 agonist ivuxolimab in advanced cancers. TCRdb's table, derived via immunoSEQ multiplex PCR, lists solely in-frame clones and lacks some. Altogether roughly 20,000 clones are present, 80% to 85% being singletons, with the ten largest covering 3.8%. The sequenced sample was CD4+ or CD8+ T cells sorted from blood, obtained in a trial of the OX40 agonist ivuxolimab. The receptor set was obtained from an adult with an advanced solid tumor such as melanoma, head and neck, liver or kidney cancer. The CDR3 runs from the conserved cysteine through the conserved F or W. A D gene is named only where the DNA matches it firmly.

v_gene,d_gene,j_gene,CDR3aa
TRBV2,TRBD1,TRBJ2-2,CASWSGQGNTGELFF
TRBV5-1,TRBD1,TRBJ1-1,CASRQTTGGNTEAFF
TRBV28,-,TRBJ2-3,CASSWGRASSTDTQYF
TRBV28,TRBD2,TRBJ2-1,CASSLFSSGSAYEQFF
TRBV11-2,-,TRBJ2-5,CASSLDRQRQETQYF
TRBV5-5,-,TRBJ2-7,CASSWTGTIMGEQYF
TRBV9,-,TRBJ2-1,CASSVGSYNEQFF
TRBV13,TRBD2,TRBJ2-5,CASSRTSGRQETQYF
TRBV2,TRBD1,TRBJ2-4,CASRSDRGSRDFQYF
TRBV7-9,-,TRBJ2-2,CASSLGGKTGELFF
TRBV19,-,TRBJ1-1,CASSQPGGGGTEAFF